These T cell receptor beta chains were read from a single sample in a study of cytomegalovirus exposure and HLA in healthy donors. Sequenced by immunoSEQ multiplex PCR; TCRdb stores in-frame clones only, minus some. The sample gives over 130,000 clones, more than 60% of which show up once; approximately 1.8% is in the top ten. Sequenced material: PBMCs. The receptors here all came from a male donor in good health and CMV-seronegative. Each CDR3 is given with its conserved first and last residue. Each record gives: J gene, V gene, CDR3 length, D gene, clone size, CDR3 DNA, CDR3 protein. The D gene is left open where the match is weak. Clone size is shown for a subset of rows, as once, few, many or a class of expanded clone.

TRBJ1-5,TRBV2,13,.,.,TGTGCCAGCAGTGGGCAGGTCGATCAGCCCCAGCATTTT,CASSGQVDQPQHF
TRBJ2-7,TRBV2,13,.,.,TGTGCCAGCACCCTAGGATTACCGATCGAGCAGTACTTC,CASTLGLPIEQYF
TRBJ1-6,TRBV5-1,14,.,once,TGCGCCAGCAGCCCGAGTGGGAGGGACTCACCCCTCCACTTT,CASSPSGRDSPLHF
TRBJ2-1,TRBV6-6,16,TRBD2,.,TGTGCCAGCAGTCCTCGGGGAGCGGGGGGGCTCAATGAGCAGTTCTTC,CASSPRGAGGLNEQFF
TRBJ1-3,TRBV4-1,15,.,few,TGCGCCAGCAGCCAGTCACCGTCCCTCGCTGGCGGGGTATATTTT,CASSQSPSLAGGVYF
TRBJ1-3,TRBV19,15,TRBD1,.,TGTGCCAGTCGAACAGGGGGCTCCCTTGGAAACACCATATATTTT,CASRTGGSLGNTIYF
TRBJ2-3,TRBV29-1,12,.,.,TGCAGCGTTGAAATCTCCGGAGATACGCAGTATTTT,CSVEISGDTQYF
TRBJ2-3,TRBV5-1,16,TRBD1,.,TGCGCCAGCAGCTTGTACCGGGACAGGGGCGCAGATACGCAGTATTTT,CASSLYRDRGADTQYF
TRBJ2-2,TRBV10-3,15,TRBD1,.,TGTGCCATCAGCACCGGGACAGAGAACACCGGGGAGCTGTTTTTT,CAISTGTENTGELFF
TRBJ2-7,TRBV19,16,TRBD1,.,TGTGCCAGTAGTGAGGACAGGGGGGCCTTCGTAAGCGAGCAGTACTTC,CASSEDRGAFVSEQYF
TRBJ1-1,TRBV6-1,12,TRBD1,.,TGTGCCAGCAGCCCAGGGGGTTGCTTGGCTTTCTTT,CASSPGGCLAFF
TRBJ2-5,TRBV29-1,14,TRBD1,.,TGCAGCGTTCTACAGGGGGCTAGCCAAGAGACCCAGTACTTC,CSVLQGASQETQYF
TRBJ1-2,TRBV29-1,14,.,.,TGCAGCGTTGACCCGACAGATACTAACTATGGCTACACCTTC,CSVDPTDTNYGYTF
TRBJ2-2,TRBV30,11,.,.,TGTGCCGGTCAGGGATCCGGGGAGCTGTTTTTT,CAGQGSGELFF
TRBJ2-3,TRBV9,15,TRBD2,.,TGTGCCAGCAGCGCACCTCCGGGACTATCAGATACGCAGTATTTT,CASSAPPGLSDTQYF
TRBJ2-1,TRBV7-2,16,.,.,TGTGCCAGCAGCTTAGGGGGAGGGGGCTCCTACAATGAGCAGTTCTTC,CASSLGGGGSYNEQFF
TRBJ2-3,TRBV6-1,13,.,.,TGTGCCAGCAGATCCCCTGGCACAGATACGCAGTATTTT,CASRSPGTDTQYF
TRBJ2-1,TRBV20-1,11,.,few,TGCAGGGCCCCGAGGGACAATGAGCAGTTCTTC,CRAPRDNEQFF
TRBJ1-2,TRBV9,14,TRBD1,few,TGTGCCAGCAGCCAAGGACAGGGCACCTATGGCTACACCTTC,CASSQGQGTYGYTF
TRBJ2-2,TRBV7-2,15,.,.,TGTGCCAGCAGCTTAGTCAGGCGAAACACCGGGGAGCTGTTGTTT,CASSLVRRNTGELLF
TRBJ1-4,TRBV4-1,13,TRBD1,.,TGCGCCAGCAGCCGAGGGACAGCCGAAAAACTGTTTTTT,CASSRGTAEKLFF
TRBJ1-1,TRBV19,15,.,.,TGTGCCAGTAGTATAGCGCCGACGGGAACGGCTGAAGCTTTCTTT,CASSIAPTGTAEAFF
TRBJ1-1,TRBV18,13,.,.,TGTGCCAGCTCACCACCGGGACAAATTGAAGCTTTCTTT,CASSPPGQIEAFF
TRBJ2-1,TRBV5-4,13,.,.,TGTGCCAGCAGCTTGGTTGGACAGCGAGAGCAGTTCTTC,CASSLVGQREQFF
TRBJ2-3,TRBV4-1,19,TRBD2,.,TGCGCCAGCAGCCAAGATAGAAGCGGGGGGACTCTGCGCACAGATACGCAGTATTTT,CASSQDRSGGTLRTDTQYF
TRBJ1-1,TRBV13,16,TRBD1,once,TGTGCCAGCAGCTTAGGACAGGGGGCTATTAACACTGAAGCTTTCTTT,CASSLGQGAINTEAFF
TRBJ1-1,TRBV28,15,.,few,TGTGCCAGCAGTTTTAGGAAAGGGCGGAGGACTGAAGCTTTCTTT,CASSFRKGRRTEAFF
TRBJ2-5,TRBV7-3,14,.,.,TGTGCCAGCAGCGTAGTTACAGGGTTGGGGACCCAGTACTTC,CASSVVTGLGTQYF
TRBJ2-7,TRBV29-1,12,TRBD2,.,TGCAGCGTCCTGACTAGCGGCTACGAGCAGTACTTC,CSVLTSGYEQYF
TRBJ2-2,TRBV27,16,TRBD1,once,TGTGCCAGCGGAATCGGGACAGGGGGCCTCACCGGGGAGCTGTTTTTT,CASGIGTGGLTGELFF
TRBJ2-5,TRBV4-3,18,TRBD2,.,TGCGCCAGCAGCCAAGAGCCTAGCGGGGGGGGGACCCAAGAGACCCAGTACTTC,CASSQEPSGGGTQETQYF
TRBJ1-1,TRBV2,14,TRBD1,few,TGTGCCAGCAGTGAAGCGCTCAGGGGGACTGAAGCTTTCTTT,CASSEALRGTEAFF